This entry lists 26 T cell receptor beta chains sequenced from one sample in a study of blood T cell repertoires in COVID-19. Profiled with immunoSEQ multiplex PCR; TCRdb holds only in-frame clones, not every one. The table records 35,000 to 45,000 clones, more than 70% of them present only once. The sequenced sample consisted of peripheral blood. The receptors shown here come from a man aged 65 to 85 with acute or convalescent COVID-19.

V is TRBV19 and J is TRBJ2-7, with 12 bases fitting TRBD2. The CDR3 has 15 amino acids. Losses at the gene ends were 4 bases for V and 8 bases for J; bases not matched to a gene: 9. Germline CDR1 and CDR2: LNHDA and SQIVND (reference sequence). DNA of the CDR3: TGTGCCAGTAGTAAAACGCTAGCGGGAGGGACGAAGCAGTACTTC. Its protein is CASSKTLAGGTKQYF.

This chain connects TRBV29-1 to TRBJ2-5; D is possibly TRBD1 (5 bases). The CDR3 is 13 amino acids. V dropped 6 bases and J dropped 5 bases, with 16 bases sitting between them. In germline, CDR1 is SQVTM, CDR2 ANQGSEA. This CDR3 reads CSVLSGPLETQYF. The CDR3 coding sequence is TGCAGCGTGCTTTCAGGGCCACTCGAGACCCAGTACTTC.

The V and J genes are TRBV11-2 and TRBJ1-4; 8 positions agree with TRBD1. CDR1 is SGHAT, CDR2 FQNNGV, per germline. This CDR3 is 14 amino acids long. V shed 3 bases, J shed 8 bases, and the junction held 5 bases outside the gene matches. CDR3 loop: CASSFQGAKEKLFF. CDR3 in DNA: TGTGCCAGCAGCTTTCAGGGGGCGAAGGAAAAACTGTTTTTT.

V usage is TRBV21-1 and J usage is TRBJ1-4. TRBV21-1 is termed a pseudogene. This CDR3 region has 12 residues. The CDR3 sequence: CADRARDEKLFF. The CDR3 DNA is TGTGCCGACCGGGCGCGGGATGAAAAACTGTTTTTT.

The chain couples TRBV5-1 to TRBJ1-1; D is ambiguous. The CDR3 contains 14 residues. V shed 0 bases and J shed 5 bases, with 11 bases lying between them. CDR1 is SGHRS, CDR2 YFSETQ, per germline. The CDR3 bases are TGCGCCAGCAGCTTGGGCGGGTACGGAACTGAAGCTTTCTTT. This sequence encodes CASSLGGYGTEAFF.

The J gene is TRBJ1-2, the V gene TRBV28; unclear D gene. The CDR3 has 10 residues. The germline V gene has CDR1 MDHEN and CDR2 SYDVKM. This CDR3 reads CRGANYGYTF. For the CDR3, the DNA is TGTCGCGGGGCTAACTATGGCTACACCTTC.

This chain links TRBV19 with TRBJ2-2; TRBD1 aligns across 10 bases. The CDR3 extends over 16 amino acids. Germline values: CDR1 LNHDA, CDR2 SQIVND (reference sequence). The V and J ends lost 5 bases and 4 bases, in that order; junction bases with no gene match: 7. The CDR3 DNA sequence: TGTGCCAGTAGTCCGAGACAGGGGGCACCCACCGGGGAGCTGTTTTTT. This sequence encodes CASSPRQGAPTGELFF.

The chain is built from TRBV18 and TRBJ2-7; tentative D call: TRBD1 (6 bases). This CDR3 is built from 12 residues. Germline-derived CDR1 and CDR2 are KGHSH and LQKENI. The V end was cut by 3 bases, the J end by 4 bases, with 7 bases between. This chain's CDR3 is CASSPTGYEQYF. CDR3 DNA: TGTGCCAGCTCACCGACAGGTTACGAGCAGTACTTC.

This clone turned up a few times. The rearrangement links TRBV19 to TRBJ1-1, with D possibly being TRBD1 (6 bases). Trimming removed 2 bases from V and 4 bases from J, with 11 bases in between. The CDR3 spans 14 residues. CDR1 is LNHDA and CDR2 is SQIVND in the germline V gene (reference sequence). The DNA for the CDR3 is TGTGCCAGTAGTATACAGGGGATGAGCACTGAAGCTTTCTTT. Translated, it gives CASSIQGMSTEAFF.

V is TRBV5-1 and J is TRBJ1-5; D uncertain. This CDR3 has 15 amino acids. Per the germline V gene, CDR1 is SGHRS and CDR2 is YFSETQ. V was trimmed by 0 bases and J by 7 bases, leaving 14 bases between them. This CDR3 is CASSLGVPSGQPQHF. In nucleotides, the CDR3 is TGCGCCAGCAGCTTGGGTGTCCCGAGCGGACAGCCCCAGCATTTT.

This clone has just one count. CDR3 residues: CAARPGMNTEAFF. CDR3 in DNA: TGTGCCGCCCGCCCGGGTATGAACACTGAAGCTTTCTTT. The chain recombines TRBV10-3 with TRBJ1-1; D is ambiguous. CDR1 and CDR2 (germline): ENHRY, SYGVKD. V was clipped by 11 bases and J by 0 bases, with 13 bases between them. The CDR3 is 13 amino acids.

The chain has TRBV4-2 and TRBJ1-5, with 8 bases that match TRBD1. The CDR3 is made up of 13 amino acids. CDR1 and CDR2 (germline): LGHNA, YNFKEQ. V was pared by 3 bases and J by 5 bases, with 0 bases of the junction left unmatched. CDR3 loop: CASSQDRDQPQHF. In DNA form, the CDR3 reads TGTGCCAGCAGCCAGGACAGGGATCAGCCCCAGCATTTT.

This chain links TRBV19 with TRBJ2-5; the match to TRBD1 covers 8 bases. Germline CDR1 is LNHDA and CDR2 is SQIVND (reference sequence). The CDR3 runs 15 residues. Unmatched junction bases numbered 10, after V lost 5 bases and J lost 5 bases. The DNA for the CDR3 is TGTGCCAGTAGTCGTGCGCAGGGGGCTTTTGAGACCCAGTACTTC. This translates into CASSRAQGAFETQYF.

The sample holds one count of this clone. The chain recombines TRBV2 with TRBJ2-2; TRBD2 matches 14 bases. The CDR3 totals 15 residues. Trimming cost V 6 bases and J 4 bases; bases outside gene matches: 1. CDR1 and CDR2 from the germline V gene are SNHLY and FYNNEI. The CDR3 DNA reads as TGTGCCAGCAGGGGACTAGCGGGAGTCACCGGGGAGCTGTTTTTT. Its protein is CASRGLAGVTGELFF.

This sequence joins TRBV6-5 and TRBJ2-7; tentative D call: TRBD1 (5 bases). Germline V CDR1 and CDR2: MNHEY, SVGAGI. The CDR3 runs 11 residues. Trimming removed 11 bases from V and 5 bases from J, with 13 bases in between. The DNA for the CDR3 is TGTGCCGTATCCAGGGCGGACGAGCAGTACTTC. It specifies CAVSRADEQYF.

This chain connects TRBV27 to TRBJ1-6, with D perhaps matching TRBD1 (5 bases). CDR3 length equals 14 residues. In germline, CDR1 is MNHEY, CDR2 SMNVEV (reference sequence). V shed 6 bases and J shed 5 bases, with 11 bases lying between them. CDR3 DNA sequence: TGTGCCAGCAGATTGACAGCTAATAATTCACCCCTCCACTTT. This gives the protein CASRLTANNSPLHF.

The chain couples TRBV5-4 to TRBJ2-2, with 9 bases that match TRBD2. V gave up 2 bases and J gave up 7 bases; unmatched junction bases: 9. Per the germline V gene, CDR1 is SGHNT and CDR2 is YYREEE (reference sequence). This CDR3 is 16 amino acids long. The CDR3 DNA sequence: TGTGCCAGCAGCTTCTTTGGCGGGGGGGCCTACGGGGAGCTGTTTTTT. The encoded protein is CASSFFGGGAYGELFF.

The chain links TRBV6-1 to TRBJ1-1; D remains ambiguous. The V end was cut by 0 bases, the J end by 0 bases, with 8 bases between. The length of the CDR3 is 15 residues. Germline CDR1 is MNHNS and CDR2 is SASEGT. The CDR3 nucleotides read TGTGCCAGCAGTGAAGCCACGCAGATGAACACTGAAGCTTTCTTT. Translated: CASSEATQMNTEAFF.

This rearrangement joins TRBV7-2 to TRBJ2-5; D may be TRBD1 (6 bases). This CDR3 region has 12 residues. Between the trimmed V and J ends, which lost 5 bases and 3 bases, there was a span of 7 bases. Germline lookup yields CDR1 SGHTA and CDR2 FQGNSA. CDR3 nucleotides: TGTGCCAGCAGCCCAGGGGAAGAGACCCAGTACTTC. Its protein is CASSPGEETQYF.

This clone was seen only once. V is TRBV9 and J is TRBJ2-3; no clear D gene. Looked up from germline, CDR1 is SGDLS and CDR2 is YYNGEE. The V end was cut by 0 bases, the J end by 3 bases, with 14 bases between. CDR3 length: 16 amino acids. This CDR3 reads CASSVGPTRRTDTQYF. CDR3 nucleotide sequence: TGTGCCAGCAGCGTAGGCCCGACTCGTCGGACAGATACGCAGTATTTT.

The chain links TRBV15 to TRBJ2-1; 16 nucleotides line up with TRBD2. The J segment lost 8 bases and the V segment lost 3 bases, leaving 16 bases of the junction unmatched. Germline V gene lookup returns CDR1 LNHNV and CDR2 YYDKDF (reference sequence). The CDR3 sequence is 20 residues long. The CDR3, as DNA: TGTGCCACCAGCAGTCTTTACCCCGGGACTAGCGGGAGGGGTGCCTATGAGCAGTTCTTC. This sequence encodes CATSSLYPGTSGRGAYEQFF. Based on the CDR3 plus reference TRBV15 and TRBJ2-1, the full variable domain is DAMVIQNPRYQVTQFGKPVTLSCSQTLNHNVMYWYQQKSSQAPKLLFHYYDKDFNNEADTPDNFQSRRPNTSFCFLDIRSPGLGDTAMYLCATSSLYPGTSGRGAYEQFFGPGTRLTVL.

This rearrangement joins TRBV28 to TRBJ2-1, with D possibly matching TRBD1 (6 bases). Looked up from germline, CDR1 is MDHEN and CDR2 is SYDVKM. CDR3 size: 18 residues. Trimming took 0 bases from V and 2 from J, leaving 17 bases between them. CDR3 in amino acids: CASSLWQGTGLPYNEQFF. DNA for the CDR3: TGTGCCAGCAGTTTATGGCAGGGGACCGGTTTGCCCTACAATGAGCAGTTCTTC.

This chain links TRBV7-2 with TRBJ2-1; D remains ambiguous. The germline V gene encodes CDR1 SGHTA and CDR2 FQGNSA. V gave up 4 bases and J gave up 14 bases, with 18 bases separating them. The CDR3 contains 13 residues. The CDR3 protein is CASSSPARVREFF. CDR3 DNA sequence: TGTGCCAGCAGCTCTCCCGCTCGGGTCCGGGAGTTCTTC.

CDR3 sequence reads: CATSSDRVSSSPLHF. The CDR3 bases are TGTGCCACCAGCAGCGACAGGGTGTCGAGTTCACCCCTCCACTTT. V is TRBV15 and J is TRBJ1-6; 7 positions agree with TRBD1. The ends lost 3 bases at V and 9 bases at J; junction bases unmatched: 8. The germline gives CDR1 LNHNV, CDR2 YYDKDF (reference sequence). The CDR3 contains 15 residues.

CDR3 sequence reads: CASSQSSYEQYF. The CDR3 DNA sequence: TGTGCCAGCAGCCAGAGTTCCTACGAGCAGTACTTC. V usage is TRBV14 and J usage is TRBJ2-7; D is unresolved. V lost 3 bases and J lost 1, with 4 bases in between. Germline V gene sequence: CDR1 SGHDN, CDR2 FVKESK. The CDR3 sequence is 12 residues long.

The CDR3: CASSLQGLSPLHF. The CDR3 bases are TGTGCCAGCAGCCTACAGGGTCTTTCACCCCTCCACTTT. The J gene is TRBJ1-6, the V gene TRBV5-6; tentatively, D is TRBD1 (6 bases). The V and J ends lost 4 bases and 9 bases respectively, with 11 bases between them. Germline lookup yields CDR1 SGHDT and CDR2 YYEEEE. The CDR3 is 13 residues long.